This T cell receptor (beta chain) was identified during a study of T cells in localized non-small cell lung cancer. This table comes from immunoSEQ multiplex PCR, and its TCRdb copy is limited to in-frame clones, with some not included. In the table there are some 78,000 clones, approximately 85% of which are singletons. The germline CDR1 and CDR2 sequences are MNHNS and SASEGT. This CDR3 contains 13 residues. With 7 bases removed from V and 1 base from J, the gap between germline ends came to 8 bases. This clone showed up just once. The sequenced sample was peripheral blood, obtained before any cancer treatment. The chain carries TRBV6-1 and TRBJ1-5; no clear D gene. The receptor comes from a man aged 40-75 years with stage I lung adenocarcinoma. In DNA, the CDR3 is TGTGCCAGCAAGTTTGGGAGCAATCAGCCCCAGCATTTT. It yields the protein CASKFGSNQPQHF.